This T cell receptor (beta chain) was profiled in a study of beta chain features in type 1 diabetes. Study-level background: Over all samples combined, 90 million to 140 million sorted cells were examined. Notes on the study in general: A greater similarity of naive, central memory and Treg TCRB repertoires was seen among patients than among healthy donors. Across all four CD4+ subsets, people with type 1 diabetes showed modestly shorter TCRB CDR3s. Patients and controls would be equally affected if PCR favored shorter templates.

cDNA synthesis used the whole RNA isolate, giving expressed TCRB sequences. Some clones are missing from TCRdb's copy, which holds only in-frame ones; the method was immunoSEQ multiplex PCR. Here the sample spans 400,000 or so clones, 10% to 15% being singletons. Details on this clone: Its antigen is undetermined.

Germline CDR1 and CDR2: DFQATT and SNEGSKA (reference sequence). The CDR3 runs 10 residues. With 3 bases removed from V and 4 bases from J, the gap between germline ends came to 4 bases. Sorting of CD4+ naive, central memory, regulatory and stem cell-like memory cells was performed via CD45RO/CCR7/CD25/CD127/CD95/CD27. The rearrangement uses TRBV20-1 and TRBJ2-7, with D unresolved. Sequencing input: naive CD4+ T cells from blood. The clonotype was recovered from a woman aged 18-35 years with type 1 diabetes. The DNA of the CDR3 is TGCAGTGCTAGCCGTTACGAGCAGTACTTC. Amino acids: CSASRYEQYF.